One and the same sample provided the 8 T cell receptor beta chains below, sequenced in a study of blood T cell repertoires in COVID-19 (TCRdb year 2020). Receptor amplification or capture employed the immunoSEQ multiplex PCR assay. Not all clones reach the TCRdb copy of this immuneACCESS table, which keeps in-frame sequences only. Checked studies attribute under half of the gap to unresolved V genes and leave the rest unexplained. A total of about 150,000 clones appear in this sample, approximately 92% of them only once. The ten biggest clones cover roughly 15% of the sample. Sequencing was done on a sample of peripheral blood. The origin of the receptors is a middle-aged woman with acute or convalescent COVID-19.

For the CDR3, the DNA is TGTGCCAGCAGCGATCTAGCGGGGGCCCCCTACGAGCAGTACTTC. As protein: CASSDLAGAPYEQYF. The chain combines TRBV7-2 with TRBJ2-7; 10 nucleotides agree with TRBD2. This CDR3 spans 15 amino acids. The germline gives CDR1 SGHTA, CDR2 FQGNSA. V was pared by 5 bases and J by 2 bases, with 6 bases of the junction left unmatched.

The chain combines TRBV3-1 (or the pseudogene TRBV3-2) with TRBJ2-1, with D perhaps TRBD2 (6 bases). Germline V lookup: CDR1 LGHDT, CDR2 YNNKEL (reference sequence). Trimming stripped 3 bases from V and 10 bases from J, with 25 bases between. This CDR3 contains 17 residues. The CDR3 region is CASSHRGKVTPNDEQFF. In nucleotides, the CDR3 is TGTGCCAGCAGCCACCGGGGGAAGGTTACCCCCAATGACGAGCAGTTCTTC.

V usage is TRBV5-1 and J usage is TRBJ2-3, with TRBD2 matching over 10 bases. The CDR3 has 16 amino acids. Trimming removed 4 bases from V and 4 bases from J; junction bases left unmatched: 9. CDR1 SGHRS and CDR2 YFSETQ come from the germline V gene. The CDR3 DNA reads as TGCGCCAGCAGCCCGAATGTAGCGGGGGGTGCAGATACGCAGTATTTT. This translates into CASSPNVAGGADTQYF.

The chain has TRBV5-4 and TRBJ1-3, with 10 bases that match TRBD1. This CDR3 region has 16 residues. The germline CDR1 and CDR2 sequences are SGHNT and YYREEE (reference sequence). V gave up 0 bases and J gave up 3 bases; unmatched junction bases: 3. Written as DNA, the CDR3 is TGTGCCAGCAGCTTGGACGGGACAGGGGATGGAAACACCATATATTTT. This encodes CASSLDGTGDGNTIYF.

The chain uses TRBV11-3 and TRBJ2-7, with 8 bases that match TRBD1. CDR1 SGHNT and CDR2 YENEEA come from the germline V gene. The length of the CDR3 is 14 residues. J gave up 0 bases and V 6 bases, and 4 bases lay outside the gene matches. Here the CDR3 DNA reads TGTGCCAGCAGAACAGGGGGAGGCTCCTACGAGCAGTACTTC. It is translated as CASRTGGGSYEQYF.

The chain uses TRBV28 and TRBJ1-2; 9 bases align to TRBD1. V lost 6 bases to trimming and J lost 7 bases; unmatched junction nucleotides: 6. CDR3 length equals 13 residues. CDR1 is MDHEN and CDR2 is SYDVKM in the germline V gene. CDR3 loop: CASSSGQGTGYTF. In DNA, the CDR3 is TGTGCCAGCAGCTCCGGACAGGGGACTGGCTACACCTTC.

This clone was seen just once. The chain joins TRBV28 to TRBJ2-2; TRBD1 matches at 9 bases. The CDR3 consists of 15 residues. The V gene's germline CDR1 is MDHEN and CDR2 SYDVKM. V trimming: 6 bases; J trimming: 4 bases; junction bases outside the gene matches: 6. The CDR3: CASRSTGGGTGELFF. The CDR3 DNA sequence: TGTGCCAGCAGATCGACAGGGGGAGGCACCGGGGAGCTGTTTTTT.

V usage is TRBV7-9 and J usage is TRBJ1-4, with D perhaps TRBD1 (5 bases). Germline assignment: CDR1 SEHNR and CDR2 FQNEAQ (reference sequence). CDR3 length: 15 amino acids. Trimming left V 6 bases short and J 6 bases short, with 17 bases between. CDR3 in amino acids: CASSHIVWGDEKLFF. The CDR3 DNA reads TGTGCCAGCAGTCACATAGTGTGGGGGGATGAAAAACTGTTTTTT. Using reference TRBV7-9 and TRBJ1-4 for the parts outside the CDR3, the full variable domain is DTGVSQNPRHKITKRGQNVTFRCDPISEHNRLYWYRQTLGQGPEFLTYFQNEAQLEKSRLLSDRFSAERPKGSFSTLEIQRTEQGDSAMYLCASSHIVWGDEKLFFGSGTQLSVL.